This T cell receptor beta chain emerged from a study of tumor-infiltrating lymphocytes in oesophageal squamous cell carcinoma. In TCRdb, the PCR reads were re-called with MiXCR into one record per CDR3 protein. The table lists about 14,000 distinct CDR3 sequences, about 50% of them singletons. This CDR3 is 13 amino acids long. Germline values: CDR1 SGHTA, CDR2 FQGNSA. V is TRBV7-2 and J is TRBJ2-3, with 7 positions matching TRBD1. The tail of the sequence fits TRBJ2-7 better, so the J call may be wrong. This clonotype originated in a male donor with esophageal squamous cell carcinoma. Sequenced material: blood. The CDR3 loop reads CASSLGQINEQYF. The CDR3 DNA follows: TGTGCCAGCAGCTTGGGACAGATTAACGAGCAGTACTTC.